This T cell receptor beta chain appears in the sequencing data of a study of blood T cell repertoires in COVID-19. In the original workflow: Amplification with reference gene primers provided the estimates of nucleated cell counts. This table comes from immunoSEQ multiplex PCR, and its TCRdb copy is limited to in-frame clones, with some not included. V, J and clone size reflect that table, while D and trimming were determined from the DNA. The profile shows under 300,000 clones, about 85% of them singletons. Membership in each cohort depended on participant-reported clinical history. Per germline, CDR1 SGHTA and CDR2 FQGTGA. After removal of 2 bases from V and 4 bases from J, the junction contained 18 bases not matched to a gene. The CDR3 contains 20 residues.

This chain joins TRBV7-3 and TRBJ2-3; 10 bases match TRBD2. The source material was PBMCs or T cells enriched from blood (not recorded which). The sequence was collected from a woman aged 30 to 39 with acute COVID-19. In DNA form, the CDR3 reads TGTGCCAGCAGCTTAGAGGGAGTAGCGGGGGGACCACGTTCGGCAGATACGCAGTATTTT. It is translated as CASSLEGVAGGPRSADTQYF.